The clone carrying this T cell receptor (beta chain) was found once. Its antigen is currently unknown. The sample has other DNA sequences that encode this CDR3 too. The data are from a study of T cell responses to AZD1222 COVID-19 vaccine. Overall study findings and caveats: Donors in the cohort were predominantly white British and more often female, and clonal diversity was possibly underestimated. The study found Spike-specific TCR breadth and depth rose after two AZD1222 doses. At baseline, seropositivity was found in only six or seven AZD1222 recipients. Across the whole spike, CD4 TCRs peaked at regions 160-218 and 743-854.

The CDR3 sequence is 15 residues long. The germline CDR1 and CDR2 sequences are MNHEY and SVGAGI. V was shortened by 0 bases and J by 1 base, with 10 bases between the two germline ends. Clones were sequenced by immunoSEQ multiplex PCR, and TCRdb holds only the in-frame ones, with some missing. Of 110,000 or so clones in the sample, approximately 83% were seen once. The sequence derives from an adult in good health. This chain uses TRBV6-5 with TRBJ2-7; D is perhaps TRBD1 (7 bases). Sample: peripheral blood, taken on day 0 of AZD1222 vaccination. CDR3 in amino acids: CASSYSRGASYEQYF. CDR3 in DNA: TGTGCCAGCAGTTACTCCAGGGGGGCGTCCTACGAGCAGTACTTC.